This T cell receptor (beta chain) was observed in a study of blood T cell repertoires in COVID-19. Method: immunoSEQ multiplex PCR; TCRdb's copy keeps in-frame clones and lacks some. The sample includes about 270,000 clones, around 91% of them seen just once. Resolution of symptoms, clearance, or two negative PCRs was present in recovered Cohort 3 donors. Germline-derived CDR1 and CDR2 are MNHEY and SMNVEV (reference sequence). This CDR3 contains 13 residues. With 7 bases removed from V and 6 bases from J, the gap between germline ends came to 15 bases. Material: PBMCs or T cells enriched from blood (not recorded which). The source of this sequence is a woman between 18 and 30 years old who had recovered from COVID-19. The V call is TRBV27, the J call TRBJ1-2; a possible D gene is TRBD1 (5 bases). In DNA form, the CDR3 reads TGTGCCAGCACCCGAACCCAAGGGGATGGCTACACCTTC. It yields the protein CASTRTQGDGYTF.